This T cell receptor beta chain was documented in a study of shared clonotypes between healthy human individuals (dated by TCRdb to 2019 to 2021). For context, the study as a whole: The cohort comprised a couple of women and three men aged 18 to 49 years. For each donor, CD4 naive and CD4 memory were each given three plates, CD8 naive was given two plates, and CD8 memory was given one plate. To increase sequencing depth and limit assay-specific biases, TCR repertoire library preparation and sequencing were carried out by different laboratories using diverse techniques. Leukapheresis yielded between about 0.9 and 8.9 billion PBMCs per donor. Blood TCR repertoires of roughly 5 healthy adults were deeply sequenced to estimate repertoire size and the extent of clonotype sharing between individuals. General conclusions and limits of the study: Because the study included only a small number of donors, the genetic and exposure-history diversity represented was limited. Naive subsets generally had larger estimated clonotype richness than memory subsets. Sampling was restricted to blood, and TCR repertoires in tissues likely differ from the TCR repertoires found in blood. Based on pairwise subsampling, the degree of clonotype sharing among donors was expected to be affected by sequencing depth. Incomplete sequencing was indicated by rarefaction of sorted-subset datasets, despite the large sequencing depth. When several donors were compared, the shared fraction of clonotypes was about 5% for naive CD4, 3.5% for naive CD8, about 2.5% for memory CD4, and 0.4% for memory CD8. Compared with non-shared clonotypes, clonotypes shared by all four sorted-subset donors had higher generation probabilities.

The donors were healthy, HIV-negative adults who had no recently reported acute infections or vaccinations. Every donor was a Caucasian adult living in Nashville, Tennessee, USA. CD4+ T cells were enriched by magnetic negative selection, after which naive cells were positively selected on CD45RA and the negative fraction was taken as the memory subset. Blood was obtained by leukapheresis, after which PBMCs were separated by Ficoll-Histopaque density gradient centrifugation and cryopreserved in liquid nitrogen vapor phase. Analytical flow cytometry was used to check the purity and quantity of every magnetically sorted T cell population. Genomic DNA was isolated from every sorted fraction and measured by UV absorbance on a Nanodrop 2000c. This clone was counted once. Its binding antigen is unknown. Base qualities are missing; no much larger clone stands one base away. V gives up 8 bases and J gives up 4 bases, and the segment between their germline ends measures 14 bases. The germline V gene specifies MNHNS as CDR1 and SASEGT as CDR2. The CDR3 starts with the cysteine, ends with the phenylalanine, and has 13 residues. Only CDR3 DNA is held: 39 bases, read in frame from base 1.

Using the deep immunoSEQ assay, TCR CDR3 regions were amplified from genomic DNA by multiplex PCR. Genomic DNA extracted from each cell subset was distributed evenly over all wells of several immunoSEQ 96-well plates, and each plate served as one replicate. For sorted subsets, each replicate PCR was loaded with roughly 0.2 ug genomic DNA, equivalent to approximately 33,000 T cell genomes. The purified libraries were quantified using a Qubit 3.0 fluorometer, sized with a Bioanalyzer 2100, and then quantified again using the KAPA Library Quantification kit. A separate single-read 150-cycle Illumina NextSeq 550 flow cell was used to sequence each immunoSEQ 96-well plate. In the original analysis: Because the immunoSEQ output included only junctional sequences and no quality scores, the filtering could not be the same as the filtering used for full-length reads. Sequences were annotated with PyIR, a Python wrapper for IgBLAST v1.9, using IMGT germline references to assign V/J genes and CDR3. Reads were filtered out if the reads had weak V/J assignments (E-value above 1e-6), no CDR3, stop codons, out-of-frame junctions, or ambiguous translated residues. A V3J clonotype was defined by an identical inferred V gene, J gene, and CDR3 amino acid sequence. Percentage overlap between repertoires was calculated by dividing the number of shared unique clonotypes by the size of the smaller repertoire. Richness of each repertoire was evaluated using RTK rarefaction, the Chao1 estimator, and Recon v2.1 estimates of unobserved clonotypes. Generation probabilities for all TCRbeta clonotypes obtained by the gDNA method from a handful of donors were computed using OLGA. Sourced from immuneACCESS, this table was stored by TCRdb with only in-frame sequences that have V and J called. A share of the clones is absent; for the studies checked, an unresolved V gene accounts for under half, and the remainder has no known explanation. The DNA gave D and trimming, while V, J and clone size come from that table. Here the sample has 2 million to 3 million clones; approximately 90% occur a single time. Around 0.14% of the sample lies in the top ten.

The source material was naive CD4+ T cells sorted from blood. This specimen's cell subset or site label, per the study, means: CD45RA+ positively selected. The sequence was collected from a man in his late teens or twenties in good health. The chain is encoded by TRBV6-1 joined to TRBJ1-2; TRBD1 might be the D gene, on 6 matching bases. The DNA sequence is TGTGCCAGCGCGACACAGGGAGGCTATGGCTACACCTTC. This sequence encodes CASATQGGYGYTF.